This T cell receptor beta chain was documented in a study of shared clonotypes between healthy human individuals (dated by TCRdb to 2020 to 2021). About the full investigation: The cohort comprised two women and three men aged 18 to 49 years. For each donor, CD4 naive and CD4 memory were each run on three plates, CD8 naive on two plates, and CD8 memory on one plate. To estimate repertoire size and how much clonotypes are shared between individuals, the study performed deep sequencing of blood TCR repertoires from a few healthy adults. Libraries were prepared and TCR repertoires were sequenced by different laboratories using diverse techniques, in order to increase sequencing depth and limit assay-specific biases. Between about 0.8 and 9.5 billion PBMCs per donor were obtained by leukapheresis. The paper as a whole reports these results and caveats: Incomplete sequencing was indicated by rarefaction of sorted-subset datasets, despite the large sequencing depth. Naive subsets generally had larger estimated clonotype richness than memory subsets. Because the study included only a small number of donors, the genetic and exposure-history diversity represented was limited. Compared with non-shared clonotypes, the clonotypes found in all four sorted-subset donors had higher generation probabilities. Only blood was sampled, and tissue TCR repertoires likely differ from those in blood. About 5% of naive CD4, around 4% of naive CD8, approximately 2% of memory CD4, and 0.4% of memory CD8 clonotypes were shared across a handful of donors. Pairwise subsampling led to the expectation that sequencing depth would affect the degree of clonotype sharing among donors.

As concerns this clone: The clone's antigen remains unknown. No base qualities exist here, and no much larger clone lies one base off it.

From the cysteine up to the phenylalanine, the CDR3 has a length of 14 residues. Only the CDR3 DNA stays, 42 bases, in frame from base 1. CDR1 is given as SEHNR and CDR2 as FQNEAQ, both from the germline V gene (reference sequence). Clipping removes 6 bases from V and 3 bases from J, with 8 as the unmatched junction base count. Using the deep immunoSEQ assay, TCR CDR3 regions were amplified from genomic DNA by multiplex PCR. Genomic DNA extracted from each cell subset was distributed evenly over all wells of several immunoSEQ 96-well plates, and each plate served as one replicate. Each replicate PCR for sorted subsets received about 0.2 ug genomic DNA, equal to roughly 29,000 T cell genomes. Purified libraries were measured with a Qubit 3.0 fluorometer, size-checked on a Bioanalyzer 2100, and measured again with the KAPA Library Quantification kit. Every immunoSEQ 96-well plate was sequenced on a separate single-read 150-cycle Illumina NextSeq 550 flow cell. Per the source publication's procedure: Because the immunoSEQ output included only junctional sequences and no quality scores, the filtering could not be the same as the filtering used for full-length reads. Sequences were annotated with PyIR, a Python wrapper for IgBLAST v1.9, and V/J genes and CDR3 were assigned using IMGT germline references. Any read was removed if the V/J assignment was weak (E-value above 1e-6), the CDR3 was missing, or the read contained stop codons, out-of-frame junctions, or ambiguous translated residues. V3J clonotypes were defined as sequences sharing an identical inferred V gene, J gene, and CDR3 amino acid sequence. The percentage overlap between two repertoires was calculated by dividing the number of shared unique clonotypes by the size of the smaller repertoire. Richness of each repertoire was evaluated using RTK rarefaction, the Chao1 estimator, and Recon v2.1 estimates of unobserved clonotypes. OLGA was used to compute generation probabilities for all TCRbeta clonotypes that the gDNA method yielded from a handful of donors. TCRdb carries this immuneACCESS record with in-frame sequences only. Its versions omit some clonotypes, under half of them owing to an unresolved V gene in the studies checked, with the rest unexplained. V and J calls and clone size come straight from that table; D and trimming were deduced from the DNA. Across this sample there are over 400,000 clones, with approximately 95% seen only once. About 0.059% of the sample lies in the top ten.

Healthy HIV-negative adults with no recently reported acute infections or vaccinations were included as donors. Every donor was a Caucasian adult residing in Nashville, Tennessee, USA. Magnetic negative selection was used to enrich CD4+ T cells, after which naive cells were positively selected on CD45RA and the negative fraction became the memory subset. After blood collection by leukapheresis, PBMCs were isolated using Ficoll-Histopaque density gradient centrifugation and then cryopreserved in the vapor phase of liquid nitrogen. Analytical flow cytometry was used to check the purity and quantity of every magnetically sorted T cell population. From each sorted fraction, genomic DNA was isolated and quantified by UV absorbance on a Nanodrop 2000c.

This sequence uses TRBV7-9 and TRBJ2-7, and 7 junction bases match TRBD2. Source material: naive CD4+ T cells sorted from blood. In light of the paper, this sample's cell subset or site label describes: CD45RA+ positively selected. The receptor comes from a woman aged 25 to 39 in good health. For the CDR3, the sequence is CASRSAGTLYEQYF. The sequenced DNA: TGTGCCAGCAGATCAGCGGGAACCCTCTACGAGCAGTACTTC.